The present TCR beta chain was sequenced within a study of tumor-infiltrating lymphocytes in primary liver carcinoma. Comment on this clonotype: Its ends do not fully match the called genes, so a read error is possible.

The authors made TCR beta cDNA from around 500 ng total RNA with a constant-region primer. Three nested multiplex PCR rounds, a slightly modified ARM-PCR, produced the libraries for TCR beta. Amplification in the first two PCR rounds was performed using TRBV1-TRBV30 forward primers and a C-beta reverse primer for roughly 9 cycles each. MiXCR, run by TCRdb on the multiplex PCR reads, gives a single entry per CDR3 protein. The sample lists about 25,000 distinct CDR3 sequences, roughly three quarters occurring once. Joint extraction of RNA and DNA used roughly 20-33 mg of bulk tissue that was unsorted. The length of the CDR3 is 16 residues. Germline V gene lookup returns CDR1 SGHAT and CDR2 FQNNGV.

Material for sequencing was liver tumor tissue from sampling region 5. Subset reported: tumor region T5, tumor centre. This TCR was recovered from a woman in her twenties or thirties with primary liver carcinoma and hepatitis B virus infection. This chain joins TRBV11-2 and TRBJ2-3; TRBD1 agrees at 7 bases. In DNA, the CDR3 is TGTGCCAACAGCTGGACGCGACAGGGAAGGGGAGATACACAGTATTTT. Amino acid sequence: CANSWTRQGRGDTQYF.